Following are 9 T cell receptor beta chains from one sample sequenced in a study of blood T cell repertoires in COVID-19 (dated by TCRdb to the early 2020s). The method behind the library was the immunoSEQ multiplex PCR assay. In TCRdb, the immuneACCESS table is reduced to in-frame sequences with V and J assigned. These tables do not hold every clone; where another copy was compared, an unresolved V gene accounts for under half, and the others remain unexplained. The sample contains about 140,000 clones, about 75% of them found a single time. About 3.2% of the sample is taken by the ten largest. Sequenced material: PBMCs or T cells enriched from blood (not recorded which). The receptors were sampled from a woman aged 50 to 65 who had recovered from COVID-19.

V and J are TRBV9 and TRBJ1-6, with 9 bases aligning to TRBD1. Germline lookup yields CDR1 SGDLS and CDR2 YYNGEE. The V segment lost 4 bases and the J segment 10 bases; nucleotides outside the gene matches: 12. This CDR3 has 16 residues. The CDR3 loop is CASSPRTGTGRSPLHF. CDR3 nucleotide sequence: TGTGCCAGCAGCCCCCGTACGGGGACAGGGCGGTCACCCCTCCACTTT.

V usage is TRBV18 and J usage is TRBJ1-2, with D unresolved. Germline V gives CDR1 KGHSH, CDR2 LQKENI. This CDR3 comprises 12 residues. The V end lost 3 bases, the J end lost 5 bases, and 7 bases lay between the germline ends. The CDR3 nucleotides read TGTGCCAGCTCACCTGCGGAATATGGCTACACCTTC. It is translated as CASSPAEYGYTF. The full variable domain, completed using reference TRBV18 and TRBJ1-2, is NAGVMQNPRHLVRRRGQEARLRCSPMKGHSHVYWYRQLPEEGLKFMVYLQKENIIDESGMPKERFSAEFPKEGPSILRIQQVVRGDSAAYFCASSPAEYGYTFGSGTRLTVV.

This chain joins TRBV7-9 and TRBJ2-5; 10 bases line up with TRBD2. CDR1 is SEHNR and CDR2 is FQNEAQ in the germline V gene (reference sequence). This CDR3 has 16 residues. The J segment lost 4 bases and the V segment lost 1 base, leaving 6 bases of the junction unmatched. The CDR3 nucleotides read TGTGCCAGCAGCTTAGGAAGCGGGAGGGCCTTAGAGACCCAGTACTTC. This gives the protein CASSLGSGRALETQYF.

The chain uses TRBV3-1 (or the pseudogene TRBV3-2) and TRBJ2-5; 9 bases fit TRBD2. CDR1 and CDR2 from the germline V gene are LGHDT and YNNKEL (reference sequence). The CDR3 loop spans 19 amino acids. Trimming took 1 base from V and 5 from J; bases not matched to a gene: 17. The CDR3 spells CASSQVWTSATAHRETQYF. CDR3 nucleotide sequence: TGTGCCAGCAGCCAAGTTTGGACTAGCGCGACTGCTCATAGGGAGACCCAGTACTTC.

V is TRBV10-3 and J is TRBJ2-3, with 13 bases matching TRBD2. V was pared by 7 bases and J by 6 bases, with 7 bases of the junction left unmatched. Germline V lookup: CDR1 ENHRY, CDR2 SYGVKD. The CDR3 loop spans 15 amino acids. CDR3 region: CAITGTSGNGDTQYF. Written as DNA, the CDR3 is TGTGCCATCACCGGGACTAGCGGGAACGGCGATACGCAGTATTTT.

The V gene is TRBV12-3 or TRBV12-4, the J gene TRBJ1-4; tentatively, D is TRBD1 (5 bases). Deletions cut 5 bases from V and 6 bases from J, with 7 bases between. CDR3 length equals 12 residues. CDR3 in DNA: TGTGCCAGCAGTCGGGGGGATGAAAAACTGTTTTTT. This translates into CASSRGDEKLFF.

The chain couples TRBV23-1 to TRBJ1-3; the match to TRBD1 covers 7 bases. TRBV23-1 is recorded as an ORF, its role being uncertain. CDR3 length: 19 residues. V dropped 4 bases and J dropped 0; count of bases not matched to a gene: 15. The CDR3 loop reads CASSRKGTVSTSSGNTIYF. CDR3 in DNA: TGCGCCAGCAGTCGAAAAGGGACAGTTTCCACCTCCTCTGGAAACACCATATATTTT.

The chain couples TRBV28 to TRBJ2-1; possibly TRBD2 for D (6 bases). The CDR3 totals 18 residues. The V gene lost 6 bases and the J gene lost 6 bases, with 27 bases spanning the gap. Germline V CDR1 and CDR2: MDHEN, SYDVKM. For the CDR3, the DNA is TGTGCCAGCAGCCCTTATGGAGTTCGCGGGACCAAACTCAATGAGCAGTTCTTC. Residues: CASSPYGVRGTKLNEQFF.

J is TRBJ1-2 and V is TRBV2, with a tentative D call TRBD1 (5 bases). Germline V lookup: CDR1 SNHLY, CDR2 FYNNEI. Trimming stripped 0 bases from V and 4 bases from J, with 18 bases between. This CDR3 is built from 17 residues. The CDR3 nucleotides read TGTGCCAGCAGTGAAGCGAGAGACAGATCATATCCCTATGGCTACACCTTC. It translates to CASSEARDRSYPYGYTF. Full variable domain (remainder filled in from reference TRBV2 and TRBJ1-2): EPEVTQTPSHQVTQMGQEVILRCVPISNHLYFYWYRQILGQKVEFLVSFYNNEISEKSEIFDDQFSVERPDGSNFTLKIRSTKLEDSAMYFCASSEARDRSYPYGYTFGSGTRLTVV.